These 31 T cell receptor beta chains were all obtained from the same sample, sequenced in a study of identical twins. Each CDR3 protein is one row after TCRdb ran MiXCR on the 5' RACE reads. This table holds 550,000 to 700,000 distinct CDR3 sequences, roughly 9.9% found once. These data were also filed under a second study, of yellow fever vaccine responses in identical twins.

The sequencing input was PBMCs. These receptor sequences come from a woman between 18 and 29 years old in good health.

The chain combines TRBV11-1 with TRBJ2-7; 7 nucleotides align to TRBD1. The V segment lost 6 bases and the J segment 3 bases; nucleotides outside the gene matches: 8. The germline gives CDR1 SGHAT, CDR2 FQDESV (reference sequence). The CDR3 runs to 14 residues. CDR3 coding DNA: TGTGCCAGCAGGCCGGACAGGCATCTCTACGAGCAGTACTTC. Translation: CASRPDRHLYEQYF.

There are many counts of this clonotype. The CDR3 spells CASSTGGGELFF. The CDR3 DNA is TGTGCCAGCAGTACAGGGGGCGGGGAGCTGTTTTTT. The chain joins TRBV6-5 to TRBJ2-2, with 8 bases matching TRBD1. Per the germline V gene, CDR1 is MNHEY and CDR2 is SVGAGI. Germline trimming cut 5 bases from V and 7 bases from J; bases unmatched to any gene: 0. The CDR3 covers 12 residues.

This clonotype was seen a handful of times. The chain is built from TRBV6-2 or TRBV6-3 and TRBJ2-7; D gene ambiguous. The germline gives CDR1 MNHEY, CDR2 SVGEGT. The germline V and J ends were trimmed by 3 bases and 0 bases, with 12 bases remaining between them. This CDR3 region has 15 residues. The CDR3 nucleotides are TGTGCCAGCAGTTATTTGGCGGCGAGCTCCTACGAGCAGTACTTC. Residues: CASSYLAASSYEQYF.

This clonotype turned up a few times. V usage is TRBV3-1 and J usage is TRBJ2-2; D is unclear. There are 14 residues in the CDR3. The germline V and J ends were trimmed by 0 bases and 6 bases, with 8 bases remaining between them. Germline-derived CDR1 and CDR2 are LGHDT and YNNKEL (reference sequence). CDR3 loop: CASSQESYAGELFF. CDR3 sequence (DNA): TGTGCCAGCAGCCAAGAGTCCTACGCCGGGGAGCTGTTTTTT.

This clonotype was counted at least ten times. CDR3 region: CASSFKDYEQYF. The CDR3 DNA follows: TGTGCCAGCAGCTTTAAAGACTACGAGCAGTACTTC. The chain joins TRBV7-9 to TRBJ2-7; unclear D gene. Per the germline V gene, CDR1 is SEHNR and CDR2 is FQNEAQ (reference sequence). The V end was cut by 3 bases, the J end by 3 bases, with 6 bases between. The CDR3 runs to 12 residues.

This clonotype was detected ten times or more. This chain links TRBV10-3 with TRBJ2-1; TRBD1 matches 7 bases. CDR1 ENHRY and CDR2 SYGVKD come from the germline V gene. This CDR3 contains 16 residues. V shed 2 bases and J 0 bases; nucleotides not matched to a gene: 4. CDR3 DNA sequence: TGTGCCATCAGTGAGCCGACAGGGAGCTCCTACAATGAGCAGTTCTTC. Translation gives CAISEPTGSSYNEQFF.

This clonotype was observed at least ten times. This rearrangement joins TRBV6-1 to TRBJ2-3; TRBD2 matches 7 bases. CDR3 size: 18 residues. Germline CDR1 MNHNS, CDR2 SASEGT. The junction had 15 bases not matched to a gene; V was cut back by 5 bases and J by 1 base. CDR3 loop: CASSSPRRREGRTDTQYF. The CDR3 bases are TGTGCCAGCAGTAGCCCCCGTAGAAGGGAGGGGCGCACAGATACGCAGTATTTT.

The CDR3: CASSGGLSYIKETQYF. CDR3 DNA: TGTGCCAGCAGTGGGGGACTAAGCTACATTAAAGAGACCCAGTACTTC. The chain recombines TRBV27 with TRBJ2-5; TRBD2 matches 7 bases. V was pared by 5 bases and J by 3 bases, with 12 bases of the junction left unmatched. Germline V gives CDR1 MNHEY, CDR2 SMNVEV (reference sequence). The CDR3 spans 16 residues.

The chain joins TRBV30 to TRBJ2-6; 7 bases line up with TRBD1. The CDR3 covers 16 residues. V lost 2 bases to trimming and J lost 2 bases; unmatched junction nucleotides: 6. Germline V gives CDR1 GTSNPN, CDR2 SVGIG (reference sequence). The CDR3 here is CAWSREGGTGANVLTF. Written as DNA, the CDR3 is TGTGCCTGGAGTCGGGAAGGGGGCACTGGGGCCAACGTCCTGACTTTC.

CDR3 residues: CSAFRGKYEQYF. CDR3 DNA: TGCAGTGCTTTTCGGGGAAAATACGAGCAGTACTTC. The chain has TRBV20-1 and TRBJ2-7, with a tentative D call TRBD2 (5 bases). CDR1 and CDR2 (germline): DFQATT, SNEGSKA (reference sequence). Between the trimmed V and J ends, which lost 5 bases and 4 bases, there was a span of 12 bases. The CDR3 extends over 12 amino acids.

This clonotype showed up many times. V usage is TRBV10-3 and J usage is TRBJ2-7; D gene ambiguous. Germline CDR1 is ENHRY and CDR2 is SYGVKD. There are 13 residues in the CDR3. V dropped 0 bases and J dropped 3 bases, with 6 bases sitting between them. The CDR3 sequence: CAISESSVYEQYF. DNA of the CDR3: TGTGCCATCAGTGAGTCGTCGGTCTACGAGCAGTACTTC.

V is TRBV5-6 and J is TRBJ2-7; D unclear. This CDR3 region has 14 residues. Looked up from germline, CDR1 is SGHDT and CDR2 is YYEEEE. V was clipped by 2 bases and J by 0 bases, with 9 bases between them. The CDR3 coding sequence is TGTGCCAGCAGCTTTCGGTTTATCTCCTACGAGCAGTACTTC. Protein: CASSFRFISYEQYF.

This clonotype was picked up a small number of times. The CDR3 region is CASSPKDRVDNEQFF. The CDR3 DNA sequence: TGTGCCAGCAGCCCCAAGGACAGGGTTGACAATGAGCAGTTCTTC. The genes are TRBV7-9 and TRBJ2-1; 8 bases are shared with TRBD1. Germline values: CDR1 SEHNR, CDR2 FQNEAQ (reference sequence). The CDR3 is 15 amino acids. The V gene end was trimmed by 5 bases and the J gene end by 5 bases; junction bases not matched to a gene: 8.

This clonotype was recorded at least ten times. The chain is built from TRBV19 and TRBJ1-1, with 8 bases identical to TRBD1. V dropped 5 bases and J dropped 5; count of bases not matched to a gene: 10. The V gene's germline CDR1 is LNHDA and CDR2 SQIVND (reference sequence). This CDR3 has 15 amino acids. The CDR3 protein is CASSLRTGRVTEAFF. The DNA for the CDR3 is TGTGCCAGTAGTCTACGGACAGGGCGGGTAACTGAAGCTTTCTTT.

The chain recombines TRBV23-1 with TRBJ2-1; 8 bases fit TRBD2. TRBV23-1 is an open reading frame, and its role is uncertain. After removal of 3 bases from V and 9 bases from J, the junction contained 13 bases not matched to a gene. CDR3 length: 16 residues. In nucleotides, the CDR3 is TGCGCCAGCAGTCATCTCGGGGATATAGCGGGGTTTGAGCAGTTCTTC. This sequence encodes CASSHLGDIAGFEQFF.

This clonotype was seen many times. The rearrangement uses TRBV20-1 and TRBJ2-1; 10 bases fit TRBD2. After removal of 1 base from V and 8 bases from J, the junction contained 5 bases not matched to a gene. Germline CDR1 is DFQATT and CDR2 is SNEGSKA (reference sequence). The CDR3 is 14 residues long. CDR3 DNA sequence: TGCAGTGCTAGAGCTAGCGGGAGTTGGGATGAGCAGTTCTTC. Translating gives CSARASGSWDEQFF.

This clonotype was observed many times. The V call is TRBV20-1, the J call TRBJ2-3, with 9 bases identical to TRBD2. This CDR3 spans 14 amino acids. The germline gives CDR1 DFQATT, CDR2 SNEGSKA (reference sequence). Trimming took 2 bases from V and 3 from J; bases not matched to a gene: 3. The CDR3 DNA is TGCAGTGCTAGACTAGCGGGGATTACAGATACGCAGTATTTT. It translates to CSARLAGITDTQYF.

This clonotype was counted at least ten times. This chain connects TRBV5-1 to TRBJ2-2; possible D gene TRBD1, 5 bases. The germline V and J ends were trimmed by 4 bases and 4 bases, with 14 bases remaining between them. The CDR3 length is 15 residues. Germline CDR1 reads SGHRS; CDR2 reads YFSETQ. This chain's CDR3 is CASSGSGMGTGELFF. CDR3 sequence (DNA): TGCGCCAGCAGCGGATCAGGGATGGGCACCGGGGAGCTGTTTTTT.

In its sample, this clonotype was seen many times. The chain employs TRBV5-1 and TRBJ2-2; TRBD1 matches at 8 bases. Germline trimming cut 4 bases from V and 4 bases from J; bases unmatched to any gene: 15. Germline values: CDR1 SGHRS, CDR2 YFSETQ. The CDR3 contains 18 residues. This CDR3 is CASSPSGTGISGTGELFF. CDR3 nucleotide sequence: TGCGCCAGCAGCCCGTCCGGGACAGGCATTAGTGGCACCGGGGAGCTGTTTTTT. The whole variable domain, filled in from reference TRBV5-1 and TRBJ2-2, reads KAGVTQTPRYLIKTRGQQVTLSCSPISGHRSVSWYQQTPGQGLQFLFEYFSETQRNKGNFPGRFSGRQFSNSRSEMNVSTLELGDSALYLCASSPSGTGISGTGELFFGEGSRLTVL.

The table lists this clonotype with a few counts. CDR3 loop: CASFRVPYEQYF. As DNA, the CDR3 is TGTGCCAGTTTCAGGGTCCCCTACGAGCAGTACTTC. V is TRBV2 and J is TRBJ2-7; possible D gene TRBD1, 5 bases. Germline lookup yields CDR1 SNHLY and CDR2 FYNNEI. This CDR3 has 12 amino acids. Trimming cost V 9 bases and J 2 bases, with 11 bases left between them. The entire variable domain, with the rest obtained from reference TRBV2 and TRBJ2-7, is as follows: EPEVTQTPSHQVTQMGQEVILRCVPISNHLYFYWYRQILGQKVEFLVSFYNNEISEKSEIFDDQFSVERPDGSNFTLKIRSTKLEDSAMYFCASFRVPYEQYFGPGTRLTVT.

This clonotype was detected ten times or more. This chain links TRBV3-1 with TRBJ1-5; D unresolved. This CDR3 contains 15 residues. In germline, CDR1 is LGHDT, CDR2 YNNKEL (reference sequence). Deletions cut 0 bases from V and 3 bases from J, with 9 bases between. DNA for the CDR3: TGTGCCAGCAGCCAAGAAGGTCAGGTCAATCAGCCCCAGCATTTT. It translates to CASSQEGQVNQPQHF.

V usage is TRBV15 and J usage is TRBJ1-6; D uncertain. The CDR3 loop spans 13 amino acids. V was clipped by 2 bases and J by 3 bases, with 2 bases between them. CDR1 is LNHNV, CDR2 YYDKDF, per germline (reference sequence). DNA for the CDR3: TGTGCCACCAGCAGAAGCTATAATTCACCCCTCCACTTT. Its translation: CATSRSYNSPLHF.

The rearrangement uses TRBV12-3 or TRBV12-4 and TRBJ2-1; D is ambiguous. The V end lost 5 bases, the J end lost 10 bases, and 18 bases lay between the germline ends. The CDR3 is made up of 14 amino acids. The CDR3 is CASSKTDPPPEQFF. CDR3 sequence (DNA): TGTGCCAGCAGTAAGACTGACCCACCTCCCGAGCAGTTCTTC.

This clonotype was detected a few times. The junction differs from germline at one of its ends, possibly a read error. The rearrangement links TRBV20-1 to TRBJ2-7; 10 nucleotides agree with TRBD1. The CDR3 has 13 amino acids. In germline, CDR1 is DFQATT, CDR2 SNEGSKA (reference sequence). The CDR3 DNA reads as TGCAGTGCAAGAGACAGGGGGCGATATGAGCAGTACTTC. Protein: CSARDRGRYEQYF.

This clonotype was counted a few times. At one of its ends the junction is not consistent with the germline gene, which may arise from a read error. The rearrangement uses TRBV7-7 and TRBJ2-1; TRBD2 aligns across 8 bases. The CDR3 runs to 17 residues. Germline assignment: CDR1 SSHAT and CDR2 FNYEAQ (reference sequence). The DNA for the CDR3 is TGTGCTAGCAGCTCCACCGGGACTAGGCCCCCACCCAATGAGCAGTTCTTC. Protein: CASSSTGTRPPPNEQFF.

The table lists this clonotype with many counts. The genes are TRBV7-9 and TRBJ1-4; 8 bases fit TRBD1. The CDR3 sequence is 15 residues long. V was pared by 1 base and J by 5 bases, with 3 bases of the junction left unmatched. Germline lookup yields CDR1 SEHNR and CDR2 FQNEAQ (reference sequence). As DNA, the CDR3 is TGTGCCAGCAGCTTAGGGGACAGGCAAAATGAAAAACTGTTTTTT. It yields the protein CASSLGDRQNEKLFF. The variable domain in full, completed from reference TRBV7-9 and TRBJ1-4, reads DTGVSQNPRHKITKRGQNVTFRCDPISEHNRLYWYRQTLGQGPEFLTYFQNEAQLEKSRLLSDRFSAERPKGSFSTLEIQRTEQGDSAMYLCASSLGDRQNEKLFFGSGTQLSVL.

J is TRBJ2-1 and V is TRBV7-6; 13 bases are shared with TRBD2. Germline CDR1 reads SGHVS; CDR2 reads FNYEAQ. The V gene end was trimmed by 1 base and the J gene end by 9 bases; junction bases not matched to a gene: 15. The CDR3 has 19 residues. The CDR3 here is CASSLDHSIRLAGGSEQFF. The CDR3 nucleotides are TGTGCCAGCAGCTTAGACCACTCGATACGACTAGCGGGGGGTAGTGAGCAGTTCTTC.

This clonotype was detected only a few times. The chain is built from TRBV20-1 and TRBJ2-1; TRBD2 is a possible D gene (5 bases). The CDR3 is 12 amino acids. Germline V CDR1 and CDR2: DFQATT, SNEGSKA (reference sequence). CDR3 coding DNA: TGCGGAGTAACTAGCTCCTACAATGAGCAGTTCTTC. Translating gives CGVTSSYNEQFF.

This clonotype was seen many times. The chain uses TRBV14 and TRBJ2-1; the match to TRBD1 covers 10 bases. The J segment lost 6 bases and the V segment lost 8 bases, leaving 13 bases of the junction unmatched. Per germline, CDR1 SGHDN and CDR2 FVKESK. The CDR3 covers 16 residues. CDR3 in DNA: TGTGCCAGCTCTCAGAGGATTCGGACAGGGGGCAATGAGCAGTTCTTC. This encodes CASSQRIRTGGNEQFF.

This chain uses TRBV5-1 with TRBJ1-1, with 11 bases that match TRBD1. Germline CDR1 and CDR2: SGHRS and YFSETQ. V was clipped by 2 bases and J by 0 bases; unmatched bases: 9. This CDR3 contains 18 residues. Written as DNA, the CDR3 is TGCGCCAGCAGCTTCAGAGGGGGACAGGGGGTCATGAACACTGAAGCTTTCTTT. It encodes CASSFRGGQGVMNTEAFF.

The chain links TRBV6-5 to TRBJ2-1, with 11 bases lining up with TRBD1. V lost 4 bases to trimming and J lost 9 bases; unmatched junction nucleotides: 8. Germline CDR1 is MNHEY and CDR2 is SVGAGI. CDR3 length equals 15 residues. The CDR3 nucleotides are TGTGCCAGCAGTTCATCCGGGACAGGGGGTATTGAGCAGTTCTTC. Its translation is CASSSSGTGGIEQFF.